This section outlines one TCR beta chain sequence together with its context. What it binds is not known. CDR3 length equals 15 residues. CDR1 and CDR2 (germline): MNHNS, SASEGT. Trimming took 6 bases from V and 6 from J; bases not matched to a gene: 10. The PCR contained 60 Vbeta and 13 Jbeta primers. Original data processing: Around 10 million shared chains were among roughly 81 million unique TCR beta chains counted in a later analysis. Profiling relied on immunoSEQ multiplex PCR, and the TCRdb table lists in-frame clones only, not all of them. V, J and clone size were drawn from that table, and D and trimming were deduced from the DNA. Found here are about 110,000 clones; the top ten clones hold around 3.6%. This entry belongs to a study of cytomegalovirus exposure and HLA in healthy donors. Overall study results and limits: A few of the chains that were CMV-associated were confirmed in vitro to be specific for CMV antigens. The study carried out a later analysis of TCR beta sequences. It associated 16,951 of them with specific HLA alleles at a false discovery rate of 0.05.

Material: PBMCs. The rearrangement uses TRBV6-1 and TRBJ2-1; 8 bases match TRBD2. The receptor was isolated from a man aged 18 to 29 in good health and CMV-seronegative. The CDR3 DNA is TGTGCCAGCAGGATGGAGGCTAGCGGGCGCAATGAGCAGTTCTTC. Residues: CASRMEASGRNEQFF.